This TCR beta chain derives from a study of blood T cell repertoires in COVID-19. Study-level information: Donors in the United States, Italy and Spain gave samples during acute or convalescent COVID-19. Sample material is recorded as cDNA or gDNA derived from T cells, B-cell-depleted T cells, or PBMCs.

This CDR3 has 14 residues. The germline V gene has CDR1 SGHAT and CDR2 FQDESV (reference sequence). V was trimmed by 1 base and J by 1 base, leaving 7 bases between them. Per the original data handling: Quantification of nucleated cells was approximated via reference gene primer amplification. The data were produced by immunoSEQ multiplex PCR, yet TCRdb's version contains in-frame clones alone and is incomplete. V and J calls and clone size are copied from that table; D and trimming were computed from the DNA. The repertoire holds 150,000 or so clones, with 87% as singletons. Sequencing was carried out using peripheral blood. This sequence originates from a human donor in a cohort sampled during active COVID-19. V usage is TRBV11-1 and J usage is TRBJ1-1, with D possibly being TRBD1 (5 bases). CDR3 loop: CASSLVQGNTEAFF. CDR3 coding DNA: TGTGCCAGCAGCTTAGTGCAGGGGAACACTGAAGCTTTCTTT.